This is a list of T cell receptor beta chains from one sample in a study of blood T cell repertoires in COVID-19. The table came from immunoSEQ multiplex PCR; TCRdb's copy has only in-frame clones and leaves some out. The repertoire holds about 100,000 clones, with roughly nine tenths as singletons. Input material: peripheral blood. The receptor set was obtained from a man aged 50 to 59 with active COVID-19. Both conserved end residues are part of each CDR3. The order of the fields is V gene, J gene, CDR3 length, clone size, D gene, CDR3 protein, CDR3 DNA. The D gene is left open where the match is weak. For some rows the clone size is stated as once, few or many, or as a class when expanded; others skip it.

TRBV12-3/TRBV12-4	TRBJ1-1	13	-	TRBD1	CASTQDRVREAFF	TGTGCCAGCACCCAGGACAGGGTTCGCGAAGCTTTCTTT
TRBV19	TRBJ1-2	14	-	-	CASSTTQGNYGYTF	TGTGCCAGTAGTACCACCCAGGGTAACTATGGCTACACCTTC
TRBV10-3	TRBJ2-1	13	-	TRBD1	CANQGQGYNEQLF	TGTGCCAACCAGGGACAGGGCTACAATGAGCAGCTCTTC
TRBV27	TRBJ2-6	16	-	-	CASSILPSSGANVLTF	TGTGCCAGCAGCATACTACCTAGCTCTGGGGCCAACGTCCTGACTTTC
TRBV29-1	TRBJ1-1	12	-	-	CSVEPGYTEAFF	TGCAGCGTTGAACCGGGATACACTGAAGCTTTCTTT
TRBV7-9	TRBJ1-2	12	-	-	CASSSGDYGYTF	TGTGCCAGCAGCTCAGGGGATTATGGCTACACCTTC
TRBV7-7	TRBJ2-5	17	-	TRBD2	CASSPRGEGRLRETQYF	TGTGCCAGCAGCCCTCGGGGGGAGGGCCGTCTGAGGGAGACCCAGTACTTC
TRBV15	TRBJ1-2	15	-	-	CATSSREGSDYGYTF	TGTGCCACCAGTAGCCGCGAAGGGAGTGATTATGGCTACACCTTC
TRBV5-4	TRBJ2-2	13	-	-	CASSLALARELFF	TGTGCCAGCAGCTTGGCTCTAGCTCGGGAGCTGTTTTTT
TRBV6-5	TRBJ1-4	15	-	TRBD1	CASSYSNRGREKLFF	TGTGCCAGCAGTTACTCAAACAGGGGTAGAGAAAAACTGTTTTTT
TRBV11-2	TRBJ1-1	13	-	-	CASSFGQNTEAFF	TGTGCCAGCAGCTTCGGACAGAACACTGAAGCTTTCTTT
TRBV10-3	TRBJ2-7	14	once	TRBD1	CAISEQGVMDEQYF	TGTGCCATCAGTGAGCAGGGGGTCATGGACGAGCAGTACTTC
TRBV6-5	TRBJ2-7	15	-	TRBD1	CASSGRDRRAYEQYF	TGTGCCAGCAGCGGCCGGGACAGAAGAGCCTACGAGCAGTACTTC
TRBV9	TRBJ2-1	13	-	-	CASSPRGTGDQFF	TGTGCCAGCAGCCCCCGTGGCACCGGGGATCAGTTCTTC
TRBV18	TRBJ2-1	14	-	TRBD1	CASSPPGQGYEQFF	TGTGCCAGCTCACCACCGGGACAGGGATATGAGCAGTTCTTC
TRBV6-5	TRBJ2-7	14	-	TRBD1	CASSLGDRGWGQYF	TGTGCCAGCAGCTTAGGGGACAGGGGCTGGGGGCAGTACTTC
TRBV5-1	TRBJ2-5	14	-	TRBD1	CASSFSHRGETQYF	TGCGCCAGCAGCTTTAGCCACAGGGGGGAGACCCAGTACTTC
TRBV2	TRBJ1-5	13	-	-	CASTGGRSQPQHF	TGTGCCAGCACGGGGGGGAGGAGTCAGCCCCAGCATTTT
TRBV9	TRBJ2-1	17	once	TRBD2	CASSALPPSGGADEQFF	TGTGCCAGCAGCGCCCTCCCACCTAGCGGGGGGGCCGATGAGCAGTTCTTC
TRBV6-5	TRBJ1-2	15	-	-	CASSYSGTGNMGYTF	TGTGCCAGCAGTTACTCGGGAACAGGGAATATGGGCTACACCTTC
TRBV13	TRBJ1-6	16	-	TRBD1	CASSPGQGIYNSPLHF	TGTGCCAGCAGCCCCGGACAGGGAATCTATAATTCACCCCTCCACTTT
TRBV11-2	TRBJ1-1	14	-	TRBD1	CASSFTQGVSEAFF	TGTGCCAGCAGCTTTACCCAGGGGGTGTCTGAAGCTTTCTTT
TRBV11-2	TRBJ2-7	15	-	TRBD2	CASRFYDGGGYEQYF	TGTGCCAGCAGGTTTTATGACGGGGGGGGCTACGAGCAGTACTTC
TRBV3-1/TRBV3-2	TRBJ2-5	15	-	-	CASSHKELRGETQYF	TGTGCCAGCAGTCACAAGGAGTTACGGGGAGAGACCCAGTACTTC
TRBV7-2	TRBJ2-1	15	-	TRBD1	CASRANRGRYNEQFF	TGTGCCAGCAGGGCCAACAGGGGGCGTTACAATGAGCAGTTCTTC
TRBV19	TRBJ1-1	15	-	-	CASRLGARIDTEAFF	TGTGCCAGTAGGCTGGGGGCGCGGATTGACACTGAAGCTTTCTTT
TRBV30	TRBJ1-2	14	-	TRBD1	CAWSVFRTGHGYTF	TGTGCCTGGAGTGTTTTTCGGACAGGGCATGGCTACACCTTC
TRBV21-1	TRBJ1-2	13	-	-	CASSTGQDYGYTF	TGTGCCAGCAGTACGGGACAGGACTATGGCTACACCTTC
TRBV12-5	TRBJ1-2	12	-	-	CASGTTGQGYTF	TGTGCTAGTGGTACTACAGGGCAGGGCTACACCTTC
TRBV9	TRBJ2-2	16	-	-	CASSVRAGDNTGELFF	TGTGCCAGCAGCGTAAGGGCAGGGGATAATACCGGGGAGCTGTTTTTT
TRBV18	TRBJ2-7	16	-	TRBD1	CASSPSPIGQGYEQYF	TGTGCCAGCTCACCCTCTCCGATTGGACAGGGTTACGAGCAGTACTTC
TRBV30	TRBJ1-5	13	few	-	CAWSVGANQPQHF	TGTGCCTGGAGTGTAGGAGCTAATCAGCCCCAGCATTTT
TRBV4-2	TRBJ2-7	15	once	-	CASSRQAGAPYEQYF	TGTGCCAGCAGCCGTCAAGCGGGCGCCCCCTACGAGCAGTACTTC
TRBV18	TRBJ1-3	17	-	-	CASSTKTGTFSGNTIYF	TGTGCCAGCTCAACAAAAACCGGGACTTTCTCTGGAAACACCATATATTTT
TRBV2	TRBJ1-2	12	-	TRBD1	CASTRDRDGYTF	TGTGCCAGCACTAGGGACAGGGATGGCTACACCTTC
TRBV20-1	TRBJ2-2	15	-	TRBD2	CSASSGGIIPGELFF	TGCAGTGCTAGTAGCGGGGGCATCATCCCCGGGGAGCTGTTTTTT
TRBV4-2	TRBJ2-7	14	-	-	CASRPGVIEGEQYF	TGTGCCAGCAGGCCAGGGGTAATCGAGGGCGAGCAGTACTTC
TRBV4-2	TRBJ1-4	15	-	-	CASSQGSREREKLFF	TGTGCCAGCAGCCAAGGGTCCCGGGAGCGGGAAAAACTGTTTTTT
TRBV2	TRBJ2-1	15	-	TRBD1	CASTAGTGGYNEQFF	TGTGCCAGCACTGCCGGGACAGGGGGTTACAATGAGCAGTTCTTC